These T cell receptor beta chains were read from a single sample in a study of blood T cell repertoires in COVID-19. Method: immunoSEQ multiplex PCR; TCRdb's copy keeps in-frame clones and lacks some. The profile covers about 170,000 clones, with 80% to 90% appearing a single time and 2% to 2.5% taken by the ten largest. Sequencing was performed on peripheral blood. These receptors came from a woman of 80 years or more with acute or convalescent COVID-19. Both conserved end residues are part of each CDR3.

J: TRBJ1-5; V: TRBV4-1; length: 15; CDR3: CASSRSQGIGQPQHF
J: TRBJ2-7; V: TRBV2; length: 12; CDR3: CASSRTDYEQYF
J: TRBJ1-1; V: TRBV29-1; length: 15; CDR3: CSVENPGSRGTEAFF
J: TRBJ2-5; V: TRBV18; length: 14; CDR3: CASSPLGEEETQYF
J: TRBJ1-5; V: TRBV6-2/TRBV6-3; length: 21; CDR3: CASSYSGAGTRTSMSNQPQHF
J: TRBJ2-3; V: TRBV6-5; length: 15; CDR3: CASRENGGLPDTQYF
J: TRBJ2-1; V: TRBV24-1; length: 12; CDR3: CATSRTGFEQFF
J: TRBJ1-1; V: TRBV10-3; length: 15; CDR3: CAISPTGTVRTEAFF
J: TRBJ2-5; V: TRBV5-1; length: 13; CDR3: CASSYQGLETQYF
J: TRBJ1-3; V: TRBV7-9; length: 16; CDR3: CASSTRQGDSGNTIYF
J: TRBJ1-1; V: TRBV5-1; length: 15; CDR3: CASSLEGQLNTEAFF
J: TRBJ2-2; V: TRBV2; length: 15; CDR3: CASSQTGLNTGELFF
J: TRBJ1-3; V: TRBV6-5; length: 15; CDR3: CASSQEPSSGNTIYF
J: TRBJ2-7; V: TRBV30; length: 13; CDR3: CAWRPGGGYEQYF
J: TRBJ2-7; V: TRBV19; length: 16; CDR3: CASSIELSRSSYEQYF
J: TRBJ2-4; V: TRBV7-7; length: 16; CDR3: CASRGKGRPAKNIQYF
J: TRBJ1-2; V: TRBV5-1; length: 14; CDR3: CASSLTGSNYGYTF
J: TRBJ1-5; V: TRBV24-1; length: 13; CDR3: CATSETSNQPQHF
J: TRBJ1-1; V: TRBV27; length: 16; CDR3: CASSDTGDRVDSEAFF
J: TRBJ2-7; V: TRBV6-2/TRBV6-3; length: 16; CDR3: CASSYLGTGVTYEQYF
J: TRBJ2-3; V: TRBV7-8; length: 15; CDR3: CASTPGLWDTDTQYF
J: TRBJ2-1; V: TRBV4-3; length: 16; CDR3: CASSLSAGVDYNEQFF
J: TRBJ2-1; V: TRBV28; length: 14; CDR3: CASSLLRDYNEQFF
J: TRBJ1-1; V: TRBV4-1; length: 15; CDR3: CASSFQGAAGAEAFF
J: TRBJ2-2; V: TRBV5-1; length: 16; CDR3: CASSLEAGVNTGELFF
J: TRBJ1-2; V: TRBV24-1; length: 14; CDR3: CAAGAGQDNYGYTF
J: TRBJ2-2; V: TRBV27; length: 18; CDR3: CASSLWVSRQLNTGELFF
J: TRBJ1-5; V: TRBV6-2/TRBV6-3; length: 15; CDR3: CASSYLQGAMQPQHF
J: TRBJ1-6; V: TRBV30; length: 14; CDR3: CAWSLTGGDSPLHF